This entry describes one TCR beta chain. Its antigen is unknown. CDR1 is DFQATT, CDR2 SNEGSKA, per germline (reference sequence). The CDR3 sequence is 10 residues long. V was pared by 6 bases and J by 7 bases, with 7 bases between. The protocol was immunoSEQ multiplex PCR, while the TCRdb copy is restricted to in-frame clones and leaves out a portion. The sample records over 55,000 clones, about 84% being singletons. This record comes from a study of OX40 agonist ivuxolimab in advanced cancers. Overall study findings and caveats: Not determined was the antigen specificity of the expanded peripheral T cells. At 0.1 to 3.0 mg/kg and by week 6, clonal expansion occurred in CD4+ and CD8+ blood T cells.

Sequencing used CD4+ or CD8+ T cells sorted from blood, obtained in a trial of the OX40 agonist ivuxolimab. V usage is TRBV20-1 and J usage is TRBJ2-1; no reliable D call. This sequence originates from an adult with an advanced solid tumor such as melanoma, head and neck, liver or kidney cancer. The CDR3 reads CSAFLNEQFF. DNA for the CDR3: TGCAGTGCCTTTCTAAATGAGCAGTTCTTC.